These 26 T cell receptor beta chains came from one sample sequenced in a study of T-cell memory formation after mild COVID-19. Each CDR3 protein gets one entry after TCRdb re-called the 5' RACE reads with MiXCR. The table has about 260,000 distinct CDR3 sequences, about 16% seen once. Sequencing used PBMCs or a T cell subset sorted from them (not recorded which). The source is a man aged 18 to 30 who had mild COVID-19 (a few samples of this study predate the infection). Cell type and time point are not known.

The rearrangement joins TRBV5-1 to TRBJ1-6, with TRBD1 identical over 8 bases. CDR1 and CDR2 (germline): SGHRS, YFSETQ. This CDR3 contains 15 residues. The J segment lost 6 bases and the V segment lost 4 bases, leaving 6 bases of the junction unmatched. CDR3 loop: CASSRGQGGNSPLHF. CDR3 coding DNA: TGCGCCAGCAGCAGAGGACAGGGTGGTAATTCACCCCTCCACTTT.

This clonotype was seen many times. The CDR3 sequence: CASSLEQIHNSPLHF. CDR3 sequence (DNA): TGTGCCAGCAGCTTGGAACAGATACATAATTCACCCCTCCACTTT. The chain recombines TRBV5-5 with TRBJ1-6; D is ambiguous. With 0 bases removed from V and 5 bases from J, the gap between germline ends came to 9 bases. Germline assignment: CDR1 SGHKS and CDR2 YYEKEE (reference sequence). CDR3 size: 15 residues.

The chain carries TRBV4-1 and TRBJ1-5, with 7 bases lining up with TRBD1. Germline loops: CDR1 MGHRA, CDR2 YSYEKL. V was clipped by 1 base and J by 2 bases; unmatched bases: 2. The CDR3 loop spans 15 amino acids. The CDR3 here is CASSQGQGGNQPQHF. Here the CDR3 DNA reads TGCGCCAGCAGCCAAGGACAGGGAGGCAATCAGCCCCAGCATTTT.

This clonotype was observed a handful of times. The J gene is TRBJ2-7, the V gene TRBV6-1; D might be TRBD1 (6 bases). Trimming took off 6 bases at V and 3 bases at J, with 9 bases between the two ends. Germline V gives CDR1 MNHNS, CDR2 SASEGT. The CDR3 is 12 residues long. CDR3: CASSQQGYEQYF. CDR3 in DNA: TGTGCCAGCAGCCAACAGGGCTACGAGCAGTACTTC.

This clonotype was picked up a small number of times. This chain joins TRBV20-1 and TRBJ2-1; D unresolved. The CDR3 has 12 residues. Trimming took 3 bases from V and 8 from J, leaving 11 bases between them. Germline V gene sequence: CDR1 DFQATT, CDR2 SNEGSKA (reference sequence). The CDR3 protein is CSASDGFYEQFF. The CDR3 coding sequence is TGCAGTGCTAGTGACGGCTTCTATGAGCAGTTCTTC.

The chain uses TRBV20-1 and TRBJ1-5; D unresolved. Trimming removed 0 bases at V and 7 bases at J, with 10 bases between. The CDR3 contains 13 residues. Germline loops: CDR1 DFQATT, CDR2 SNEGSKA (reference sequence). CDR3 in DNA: TGCAGTGCTAGAGATGGGTCGGGGCAGCCCCAGCATTTT. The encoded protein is CSARDGSGQPQHF.

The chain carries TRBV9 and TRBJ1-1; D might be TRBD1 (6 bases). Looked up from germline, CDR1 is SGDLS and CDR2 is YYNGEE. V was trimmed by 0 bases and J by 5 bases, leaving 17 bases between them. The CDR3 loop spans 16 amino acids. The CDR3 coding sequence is TGTGCCAGCAGCGTAGGGATGGGGGCTGTGGTTACTGAAGCTTTCTTT. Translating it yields CASSVGMGAVVTEAFF.

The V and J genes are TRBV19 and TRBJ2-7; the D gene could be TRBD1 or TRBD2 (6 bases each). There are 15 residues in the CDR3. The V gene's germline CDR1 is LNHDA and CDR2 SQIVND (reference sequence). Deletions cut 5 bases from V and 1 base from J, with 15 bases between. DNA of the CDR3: TGTGCCAGTAGTTTCCCAGGGGAGGATTCCTACGAGCAGTACTTC. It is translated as CASSFPGEDSYEQYF.

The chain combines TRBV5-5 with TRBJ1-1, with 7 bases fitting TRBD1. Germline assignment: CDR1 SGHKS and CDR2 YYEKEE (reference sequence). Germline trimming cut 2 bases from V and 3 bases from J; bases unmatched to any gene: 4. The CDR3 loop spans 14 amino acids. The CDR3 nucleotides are TGTGCCAGCAGCTTCCAGGGGGTGTACACTGAAGCTTTCTTT. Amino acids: CASSFQGVYTEAFF. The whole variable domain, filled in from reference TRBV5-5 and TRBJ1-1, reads DAGVTQSPTHLIKTRGQQVTLRCSPISGHKSVSWYQQVLGQGPQFIFQYYEKEERGRGNFPDRFSARQFPNYSSELNVNALLLGDSALYLCASSFQGVYTEAFFGQGTRLTVV.

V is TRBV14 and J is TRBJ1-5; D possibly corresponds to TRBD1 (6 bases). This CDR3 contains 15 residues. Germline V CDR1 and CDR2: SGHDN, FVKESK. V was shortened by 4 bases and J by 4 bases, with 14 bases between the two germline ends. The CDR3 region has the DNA TGTGCCAGCAGCCGAAACAGGGAAGGGAATCAGCCCCAGCATTTT. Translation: CASSRNREGNQPQHF.

CDR3 bases: TGTGCCAGCAGCCCCGGGACAGACAATGAGCAGTTCTTC. Its protein is CASSPGTDNEQFF. The gene calls are TRBV6-5 and TRBJ2-1, with 7 bases identical to TRBD1. V was clipped by 6 bases and J by 5 bases; unmatched bases: 4. This CDR3 region has 13 residues. Germline V gene data show CDR1 as MNHEY and CDR2 as SVGAGI.

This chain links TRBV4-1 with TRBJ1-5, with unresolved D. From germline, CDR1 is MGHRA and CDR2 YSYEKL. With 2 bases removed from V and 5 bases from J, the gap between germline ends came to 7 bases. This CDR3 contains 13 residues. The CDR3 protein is CASSQQGYQPQHF. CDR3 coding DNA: TGCGCCAGCAGCCAACAAGGGTATCAGCCCCAGCATTTT.

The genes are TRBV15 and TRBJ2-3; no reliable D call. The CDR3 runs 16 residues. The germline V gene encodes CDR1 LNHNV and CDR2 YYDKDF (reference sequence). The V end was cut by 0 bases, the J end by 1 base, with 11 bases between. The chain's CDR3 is CATSRDPLRGTDTQYF. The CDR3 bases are TGTGCCACCAGCAGAGATCCCCTCCGGGGCACAGATACGCAGTATTTT.

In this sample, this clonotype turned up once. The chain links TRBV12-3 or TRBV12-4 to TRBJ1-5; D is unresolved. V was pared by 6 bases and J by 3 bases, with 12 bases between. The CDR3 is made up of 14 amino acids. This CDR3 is CASRRNGDNQPQHF. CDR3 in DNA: TGTGCCAGCAGAAGAAACGGGGACAATCAGCCCCAGCATTTT.

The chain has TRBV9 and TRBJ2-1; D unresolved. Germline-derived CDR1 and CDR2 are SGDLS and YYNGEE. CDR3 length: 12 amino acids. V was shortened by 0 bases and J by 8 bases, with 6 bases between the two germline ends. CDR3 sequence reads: CASSVVPHEQFF. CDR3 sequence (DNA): TGTGCCAGCAGCGTAGTTCCGCATGAGCAGTTCTTC.

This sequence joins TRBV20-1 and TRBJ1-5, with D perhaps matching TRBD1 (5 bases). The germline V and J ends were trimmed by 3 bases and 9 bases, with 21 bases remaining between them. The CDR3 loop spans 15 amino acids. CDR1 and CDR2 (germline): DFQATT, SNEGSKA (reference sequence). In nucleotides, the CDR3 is TGCAGTGCTAGTGGGGCTCAGGGTAGCGGGGGGCCCCAGCATTTT. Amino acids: CSASGAQGSGGPQHF.

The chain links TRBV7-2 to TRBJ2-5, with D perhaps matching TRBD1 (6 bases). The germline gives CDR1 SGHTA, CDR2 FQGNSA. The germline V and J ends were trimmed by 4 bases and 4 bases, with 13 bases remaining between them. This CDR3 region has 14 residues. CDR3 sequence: CASSSRGRVETQYF. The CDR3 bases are TGTGCCAGCAGCTCCAGGGGACGAGTAGAGACCCAGTACTTC.

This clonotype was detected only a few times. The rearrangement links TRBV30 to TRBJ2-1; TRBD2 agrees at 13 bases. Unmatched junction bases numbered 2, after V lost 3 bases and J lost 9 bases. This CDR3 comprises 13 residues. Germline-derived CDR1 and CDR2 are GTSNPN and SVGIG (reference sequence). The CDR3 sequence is CAWRTSGGPEQFF. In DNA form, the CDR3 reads TGTGCCTGGAGGACTAGCGGGGGGCCTGAGCAGTTCTTC.

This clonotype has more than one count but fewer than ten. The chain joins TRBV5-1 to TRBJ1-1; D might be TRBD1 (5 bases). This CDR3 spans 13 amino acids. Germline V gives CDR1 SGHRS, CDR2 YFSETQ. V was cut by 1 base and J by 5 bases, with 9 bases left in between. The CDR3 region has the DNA TGCGCCAGCAGCTTGCCCCAGGGAACTGAAGCTTTCTTT. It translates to CASSLPQGTEAFF. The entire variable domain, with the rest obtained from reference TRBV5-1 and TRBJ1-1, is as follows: KAGVTQTPRYLIKTRGQQVTLSCSPISGHRSVSWYQQTPGQGLQFLFEYFSETQRNKGNFPGRFSGRQFSNSRSEMNVSTLELGDSALYLCASSLPQGTEAFFGQGTRLTVV.

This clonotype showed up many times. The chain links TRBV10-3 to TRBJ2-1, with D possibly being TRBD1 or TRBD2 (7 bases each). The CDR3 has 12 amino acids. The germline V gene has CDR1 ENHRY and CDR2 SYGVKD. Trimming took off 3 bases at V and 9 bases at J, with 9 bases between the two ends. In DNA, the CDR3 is TGTGCCATCAGTGACAGGGGGGGTGAGCAGTTCTTC. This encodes CAISDRGGEQFF.

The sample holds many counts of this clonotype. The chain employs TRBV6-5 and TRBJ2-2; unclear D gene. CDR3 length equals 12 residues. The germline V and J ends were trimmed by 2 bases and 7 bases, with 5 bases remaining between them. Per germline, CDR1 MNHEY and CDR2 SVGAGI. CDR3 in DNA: TGTGCCAGCAGTTACGGTGGCGGGGAGCTGTTTTTT. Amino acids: CASSYGGGELFF.

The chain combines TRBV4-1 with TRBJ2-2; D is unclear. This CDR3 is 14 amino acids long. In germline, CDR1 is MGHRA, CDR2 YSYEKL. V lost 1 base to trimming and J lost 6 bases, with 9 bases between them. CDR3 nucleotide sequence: TGCGCCAGCAGCCAAGCTCCTCGCTCCGGGGAGCTGTTTTTT. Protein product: CASSQAPRSGELFF.

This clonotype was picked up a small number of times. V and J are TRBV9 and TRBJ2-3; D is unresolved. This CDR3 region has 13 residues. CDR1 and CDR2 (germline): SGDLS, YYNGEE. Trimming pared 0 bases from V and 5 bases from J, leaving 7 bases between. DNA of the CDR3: TGTGCCAGCAGCGTAGGAGATGGAGATACGCAGTATTTT. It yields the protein CASSVGDGDTQYF.

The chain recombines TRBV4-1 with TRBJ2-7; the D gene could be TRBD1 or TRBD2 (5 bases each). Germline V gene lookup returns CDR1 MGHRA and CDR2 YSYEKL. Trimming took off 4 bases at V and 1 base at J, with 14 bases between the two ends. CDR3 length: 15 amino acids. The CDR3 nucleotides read TGCGCCAGCAGCCGAACTCGGGGCACATCCTACGAGCAGTACTTC. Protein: CASSRTRGTSYEQYF.

The chain's CDR3 is CASSLGSGETTDTQYF. The CDR3 coding sequence is TGTGCCAGCAGCTTAGGTAGCGGGGAGACCACAGATACGCAGTATTTT. The chain couples TRBV7-9 to TRBJ2-3; 8 nucleotides align to TRBD2. The germline CDR1 and CDR2 sequences are SEHNR and FQNEAQ (reference sequence). V dropped 1 base and J dropped 2; count of bases not matched to a gene: 5. The CDR3 is 16 amino acids.

CDR3 protein: CASSLSSGVGVRDTQYF. The CDR3 bases are TGCGCCAGCAGCTTGTCCTCCGGGGTAGGAGTTAGAGATACGCAGTATTTT. The rearrangement links TRBV5-1 to TRBJ2-3, with a tentative D call TRBD2 (5 bases). CDR3 length: 17 amino acids. The V and J ends lost 1 base and 5 bases respectively, with 20 bases between them. Germline assignment: CDR1 SGHRS and CDR2 YFSETQ.